This T cell receptor beta chain was recovered during a study of beta chain features in type 1 diabetes. TCRB transcripts that were expressed got sequenced, as all of the isolated RNA had been reverse transcribed. The data were produced by immunoSEQ multiplex PCR, yet TCRdb's version contains in-frame clones alone and is incomplete. The data hold 900,000 or so clones, with 17% observed a single time. The CDR3 consists of 12 residues. V shed 3 bases and J shed 7 bases, with 9 bases lying between them. Germline V gene lookup returns CDR1 MDHEN and CDR2 SYDVKM. This clone was counted only a few times. The chain has TRBV28 and TRBJ1-1, with D uncertain. The sequencing sample was made of naive CD4+ T cells from blood. The receptor comes from a woman between 18 and 30 years old in good health. The CDR3: CASSFSPSEAFF. The CDR3 coding sequence is TGTGCCAGCAGTTTTTCCCCCAGTGAAGCTTTCTTT.